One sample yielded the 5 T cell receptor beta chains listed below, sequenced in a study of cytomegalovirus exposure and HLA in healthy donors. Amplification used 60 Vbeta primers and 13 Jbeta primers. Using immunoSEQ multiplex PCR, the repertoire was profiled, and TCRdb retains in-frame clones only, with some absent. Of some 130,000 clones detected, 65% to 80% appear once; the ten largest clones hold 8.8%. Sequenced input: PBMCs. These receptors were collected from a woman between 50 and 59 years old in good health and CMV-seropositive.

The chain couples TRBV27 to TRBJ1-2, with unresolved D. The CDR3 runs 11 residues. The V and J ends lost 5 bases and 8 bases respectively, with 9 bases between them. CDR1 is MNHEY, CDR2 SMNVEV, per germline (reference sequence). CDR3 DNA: TGTGCCAGCAGTCCCGGTTGGGGCTACACCTTC. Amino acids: CASSPGWGYTF.

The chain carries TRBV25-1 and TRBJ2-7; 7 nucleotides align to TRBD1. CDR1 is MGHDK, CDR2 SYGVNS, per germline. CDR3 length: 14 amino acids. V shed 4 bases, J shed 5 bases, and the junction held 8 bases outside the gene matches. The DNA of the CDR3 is TGTGCCAGCAGTGCCGGGACAGTTGGCAACGAGCAGTACTTC. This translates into CASSAGTVGNEQYF.

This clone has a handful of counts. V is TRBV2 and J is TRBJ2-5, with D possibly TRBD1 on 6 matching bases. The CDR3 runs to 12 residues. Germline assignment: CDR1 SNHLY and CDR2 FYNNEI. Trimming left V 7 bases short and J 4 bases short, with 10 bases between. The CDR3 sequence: CASNSRGETQYF. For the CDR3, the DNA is TGTGCCAGCAATAGCAGGGGAGAGACCCAGTACTTC. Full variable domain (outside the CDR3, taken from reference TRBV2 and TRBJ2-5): EPEVTQTPSHQVTQMGQEVILRCVPISNHLYFYWYRQILGQKVEFLVSFYNNEISEKSEIFDDQFSVERPDGSNFTLKIRSTKLEDSAMYFCASNSRGETQYFGPGTRLLVL.

DNA of the CDR3: TGCGCCAGCAGCTTATATCCGGAGGGGTACGAGCAGTACTTC. Translating it yields CASSLYPEGYEQYF. V and J are TRBV5-1 and TRBJ2-7, with D possibly being TRBD2 (6 bases). The CDR3 is made up of 14 amino acids. V was clipped by 2 bases and J by 4 bases, with 13 bases between them. Looked up from germline, CDR1 is SGHRS and CDR2 is YFSETQ.

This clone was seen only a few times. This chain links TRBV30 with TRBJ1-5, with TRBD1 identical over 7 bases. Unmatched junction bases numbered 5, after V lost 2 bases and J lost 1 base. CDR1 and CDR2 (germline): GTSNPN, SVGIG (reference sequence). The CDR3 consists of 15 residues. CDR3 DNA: TGTGCCTGGAGTAAGGGGGCTCGGAGCAATCAGCCCCAGCATTTT. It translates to CAWSKGARSNQPQHF.